This T cell receptor beta chain was sequenced during a study of blood T cells in healthy people across ages. Next came a second PCR, run for about 6 to 12 cycles, which used a sample-barcoded 5' primer along with a J-beta primer mix. With 12 random nucleotides, a template-switch adaptor tagged each individual cDNA molecule. Using its own MiXCR run on the 5' RACE reads, TCRdb lists one record per CDR3 protein. The table lists about 1.7 million distinct CDR3 sequences, approximately 30% of them singletons. Germline V gene sequence: CDR1 DFQATT, CDR2 SNEGSKA (reference sequence). There are 14 residues in the CDR3. After removal of 5 bases from V and 3 bases from J, the junction contained 8 bases not matched to a gene. To note about this clonotype: No antigen is known for it.

General study points: Strong correlation existed between TCR beta diversity and naive T cell percentage. Greater diversity and more naive CD4+ cells were seen in long-lived donors than in aged donors.

The receptor's source is a woman aged 25 to 45 in good health. This chain joins TRBV20-1 and TRBJ2-3; 7 nucleotides match TRBD2. Material: blood. CDR3 in DNA: TGCAGTGCTGGGAGCGGGATTCTGACAGATACGCAGTATTTT. Its translation is CSAGSGILTDTQYF.